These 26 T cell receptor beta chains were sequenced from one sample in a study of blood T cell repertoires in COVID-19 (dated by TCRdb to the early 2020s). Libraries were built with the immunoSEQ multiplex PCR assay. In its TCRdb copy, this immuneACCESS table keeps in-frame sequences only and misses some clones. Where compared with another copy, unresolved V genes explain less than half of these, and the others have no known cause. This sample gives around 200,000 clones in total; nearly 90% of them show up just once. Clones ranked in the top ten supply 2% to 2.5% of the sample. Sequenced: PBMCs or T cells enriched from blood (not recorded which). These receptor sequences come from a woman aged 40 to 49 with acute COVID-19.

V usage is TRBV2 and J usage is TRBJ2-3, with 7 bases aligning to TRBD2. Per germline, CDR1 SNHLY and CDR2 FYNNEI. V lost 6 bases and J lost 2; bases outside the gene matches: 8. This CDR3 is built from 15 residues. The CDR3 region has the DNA TGTGCCAGCAGCCGGCCGGGACTAAACACAGATACGCAGTATTTT. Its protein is CASSRPGLNTDTQYF.

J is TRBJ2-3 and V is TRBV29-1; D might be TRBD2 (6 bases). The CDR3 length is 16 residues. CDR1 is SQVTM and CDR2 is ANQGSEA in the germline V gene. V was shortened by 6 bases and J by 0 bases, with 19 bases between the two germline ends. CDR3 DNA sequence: TGCAGCGTGGAACTAAGTAGCGGAGGGAGCACAGATACGCAGTATTTT. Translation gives CSVELSSGGSTDTQYF.

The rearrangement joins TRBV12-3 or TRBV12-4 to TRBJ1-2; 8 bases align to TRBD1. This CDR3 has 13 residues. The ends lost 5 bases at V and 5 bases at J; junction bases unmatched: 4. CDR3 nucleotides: TGTGCCAGCAGTCAAGGACAGGGTTATGGCTACACCTTC. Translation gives CASSQGQGYGYTF.

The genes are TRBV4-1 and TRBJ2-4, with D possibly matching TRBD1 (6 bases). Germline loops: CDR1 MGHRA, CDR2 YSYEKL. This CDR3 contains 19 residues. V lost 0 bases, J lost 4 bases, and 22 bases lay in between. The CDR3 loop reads CASSQEGHFRGGIKNIQYF. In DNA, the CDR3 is TGCGCCAGCAGCCAAGAGGGTCACTTCAGGGGTGGAATTAAAAACATTCAGTACTTC.

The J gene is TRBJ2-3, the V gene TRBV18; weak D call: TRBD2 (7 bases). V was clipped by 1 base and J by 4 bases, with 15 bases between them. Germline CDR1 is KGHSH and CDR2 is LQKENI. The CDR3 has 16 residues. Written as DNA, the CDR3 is TGTGCCAGCTCACCACTCGCGGGGGCGGGGGCAGATACGCAGTATTTT. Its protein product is CASSPLAGAGADTQYF.

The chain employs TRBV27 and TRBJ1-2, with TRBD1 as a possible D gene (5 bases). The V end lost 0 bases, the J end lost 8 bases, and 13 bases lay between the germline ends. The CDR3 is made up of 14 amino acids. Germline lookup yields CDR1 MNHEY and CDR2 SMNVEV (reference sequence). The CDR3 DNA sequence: TGTGCCAGCAGTTTATCAATGAAGGGGAGGGGCTACACCTTC. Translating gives CASSLSMKGRGYTF.

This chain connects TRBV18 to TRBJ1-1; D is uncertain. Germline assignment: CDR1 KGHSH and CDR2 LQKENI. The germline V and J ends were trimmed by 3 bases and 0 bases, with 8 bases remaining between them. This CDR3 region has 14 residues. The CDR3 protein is CASSPLSVNTEAFF. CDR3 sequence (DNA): TGTGCCAGCTCACCTCTTTCGGTGAACACTGAAGCTTTCTTT.

CDR3 residues: CASSPGPGASSYEQYF. CDR3 coding DNA: TGTGCCAGCAGCCCAGGGCCAGGGGCGAGCTCCTACGAGCAGTACTTC. The chain recombines TRBV5-5 with TRBJ2-7; D might be TRBD1 (6 bases). With 4 bases removed from V and 0 bases from J, the gap between germline ends came to 17 bases. Germline V gene lookup returns CDR1 SGHKS and CDR2 YYEKEE (reference sequence). The CDR3 runs to 16 residues.

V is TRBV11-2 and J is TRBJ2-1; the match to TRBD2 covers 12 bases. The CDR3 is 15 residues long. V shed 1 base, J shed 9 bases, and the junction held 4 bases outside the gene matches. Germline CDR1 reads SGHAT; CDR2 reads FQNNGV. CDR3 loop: CASSLALAGGGEQFF. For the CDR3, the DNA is TGTGCCAGCAGCTTAGCACTAGCGGGGGGAGGTGAGCAGTTCTTC.

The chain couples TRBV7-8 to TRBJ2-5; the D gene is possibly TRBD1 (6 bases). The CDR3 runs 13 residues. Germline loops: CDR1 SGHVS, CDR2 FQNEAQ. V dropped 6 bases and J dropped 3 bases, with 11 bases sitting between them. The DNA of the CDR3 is TGTGCCAGCAGTCTGGACAGAGAAGAGACCCAGTACTTC. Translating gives CASSLDREETQYF.

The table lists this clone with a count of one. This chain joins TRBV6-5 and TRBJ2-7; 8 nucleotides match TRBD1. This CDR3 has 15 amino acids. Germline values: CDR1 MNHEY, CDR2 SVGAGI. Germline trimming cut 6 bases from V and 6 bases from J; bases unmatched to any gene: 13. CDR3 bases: TGTGCCAGCAGGAATCACGGGACAGGCCGGGGCGAGCAGTACTTC. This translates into CASRNHGTGRGEQYF.

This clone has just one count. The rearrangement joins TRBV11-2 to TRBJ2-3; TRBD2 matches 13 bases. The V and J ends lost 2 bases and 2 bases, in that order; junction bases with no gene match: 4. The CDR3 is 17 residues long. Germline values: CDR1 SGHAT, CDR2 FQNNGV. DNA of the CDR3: TGTGCCAGCAGCTTAACGGGGACTAGCGGGGCCACAGATACGCAGTATTTT. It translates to CASSLTGTSGATDTQYF.

The CDR3 reads CASSPPGLAVYEQYF. Here the CDR3 DNA reads TGTGCCAGCTCACCACCGGGACTAGCGGTCTACGAGCAGTACTTC. The V gene is TRBV18, the J gene TRBJ2-7; 11 positions agree with TRBD2. CDR1 is KGHSH and CDR2 is LQKENI in the germline V gene. Losses at the gene ends were 0 bases for V and 3 bases for J; bases not matched to a gene: 1. This CDR3 has 15 residues.

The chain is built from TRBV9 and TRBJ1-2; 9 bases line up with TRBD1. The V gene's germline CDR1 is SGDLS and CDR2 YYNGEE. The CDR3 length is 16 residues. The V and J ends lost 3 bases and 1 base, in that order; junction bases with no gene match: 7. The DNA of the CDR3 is TGTGCCAGCAGCGCAAACCCGACAGGGGGTAACTATGGCTACACCTTC. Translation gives CASSANPTGGNYGYTF.

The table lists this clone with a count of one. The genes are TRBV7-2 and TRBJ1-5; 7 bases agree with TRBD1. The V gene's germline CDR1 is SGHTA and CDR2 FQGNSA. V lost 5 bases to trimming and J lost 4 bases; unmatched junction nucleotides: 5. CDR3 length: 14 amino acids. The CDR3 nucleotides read TGTGCCAGCAGCCCGGGACAGTTTAATCAGCCCCAGCATTTT. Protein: CASSPGQFNQPQHF. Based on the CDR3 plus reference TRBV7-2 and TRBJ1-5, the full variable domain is GAGVSQSPSNKVTEKGKDVELRCDPISGHTALYWYRQSLGQGLEFLIYFQGNSAPDKSGLPSDRFSAERTGGSVSTLTIQRTQQEDSAVYLCASSPGQFNQPQHFGDGTRLSIL.

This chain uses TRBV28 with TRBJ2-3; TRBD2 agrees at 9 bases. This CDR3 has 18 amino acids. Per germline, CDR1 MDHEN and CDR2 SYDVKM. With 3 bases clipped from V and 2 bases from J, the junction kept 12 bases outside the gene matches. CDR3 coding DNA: TGTGCCAGCAGTTTCCCTTATGATAGCGGGAGATACACAGATACGCAGTATTTT. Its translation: CASSFPYDSGRYTDTQYF.

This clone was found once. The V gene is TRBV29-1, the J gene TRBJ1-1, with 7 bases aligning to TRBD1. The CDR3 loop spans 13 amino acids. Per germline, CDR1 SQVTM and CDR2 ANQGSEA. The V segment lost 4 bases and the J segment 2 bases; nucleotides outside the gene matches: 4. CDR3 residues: CSVAWDSNTEAFF. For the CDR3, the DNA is TGCAGCGTTGCCTGGGACAGCAACACTGAAGCTTTCTTT. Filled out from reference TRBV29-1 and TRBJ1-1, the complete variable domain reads SAVISQKPSRDICQRGTSLTIQCQVDSQVTMMFWYRQQPGQSLTLIATANQGSEATYESGFVIDKFPISRPNLTFSTLTVSNMSPEDSSIYLCSVAWDSNTEAFFGQGTRLTVV.

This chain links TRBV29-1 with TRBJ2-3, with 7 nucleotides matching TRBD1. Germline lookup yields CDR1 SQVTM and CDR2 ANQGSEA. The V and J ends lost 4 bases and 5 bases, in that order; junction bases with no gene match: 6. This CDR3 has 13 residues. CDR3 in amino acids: CSVGAGGIDTQYF. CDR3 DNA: TGCAGCGTTGGAGCAGGGGGAATAGATACGCAGTATTTT.

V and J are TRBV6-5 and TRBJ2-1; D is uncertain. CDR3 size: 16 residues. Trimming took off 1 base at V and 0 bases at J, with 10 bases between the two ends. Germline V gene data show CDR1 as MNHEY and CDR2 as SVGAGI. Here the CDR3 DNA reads TGTGCCAGCAGTTACTGGGTCAGGTCCTCCTACAATGAGCAGTTCTTC. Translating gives CASSYWVRSSYNEQFF.

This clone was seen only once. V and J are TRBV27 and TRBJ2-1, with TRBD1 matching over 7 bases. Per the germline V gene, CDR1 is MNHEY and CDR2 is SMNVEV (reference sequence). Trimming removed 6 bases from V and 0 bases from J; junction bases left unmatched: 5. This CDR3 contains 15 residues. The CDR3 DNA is TGTGCCAGCAGCCCAACAGGGGCCTCCTACAATGAGCAGTTCTTC. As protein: CASSPTGASYNEQFF.

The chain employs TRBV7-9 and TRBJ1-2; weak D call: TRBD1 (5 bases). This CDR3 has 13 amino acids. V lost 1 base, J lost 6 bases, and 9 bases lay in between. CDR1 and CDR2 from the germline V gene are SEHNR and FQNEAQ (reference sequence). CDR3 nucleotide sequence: TGTGCCAGCAGCTTAGGGGGCATCGATGGCTACACCTTC. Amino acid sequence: CASSLGGIDGYTF.

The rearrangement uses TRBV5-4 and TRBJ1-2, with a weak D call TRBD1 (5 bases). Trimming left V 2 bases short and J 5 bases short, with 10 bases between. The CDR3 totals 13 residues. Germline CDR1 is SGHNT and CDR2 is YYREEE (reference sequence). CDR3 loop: CASSLVGEYGYTF. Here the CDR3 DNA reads TGTGCCAGCAGCTTAGTAGGGGAATATGGCTACACCTTC.

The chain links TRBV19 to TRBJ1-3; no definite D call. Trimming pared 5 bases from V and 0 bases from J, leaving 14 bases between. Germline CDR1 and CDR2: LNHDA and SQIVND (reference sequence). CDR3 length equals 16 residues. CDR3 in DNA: TGTGCCAGTAGTTTGGCGCAGGCTACCTCTGGAAACACCATATATTTT. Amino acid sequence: CASSLAQATSGNTIYF.

The DNA of the CDR3 is TGTGCCAGCAGCCCCAGGGGCTTTAGCGGCTACACCTTC. Its protein product is CASSPRGFSGYTF. V is TRBV6-6 and J is TRBJ1-2, with D tentatively TRBD1 (6 bases). This CDR3 is 13 amino acids long. Germline V CDR1 and CDR2: MNHNY, SVGAGI (reference sequence). Trimming removed 6 bases from V and 8 bases from J, with 16 bases in between.

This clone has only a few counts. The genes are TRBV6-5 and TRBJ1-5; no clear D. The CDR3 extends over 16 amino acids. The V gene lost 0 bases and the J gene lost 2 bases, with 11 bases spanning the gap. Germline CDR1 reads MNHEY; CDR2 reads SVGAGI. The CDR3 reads CASSYSSGGGNQPQHF. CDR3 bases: TGTGCCAGCAGTTACTCTTCGGGAGGCGGCAATCAGCCCCAGCATTTT.

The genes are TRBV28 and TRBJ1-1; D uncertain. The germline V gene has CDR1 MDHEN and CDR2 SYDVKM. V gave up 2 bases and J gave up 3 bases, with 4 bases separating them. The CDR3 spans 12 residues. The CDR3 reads CASSLQDTEAFF. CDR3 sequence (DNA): TGTGCCAGCAGTTTACAGGACACTGAAGCTTTCTTT. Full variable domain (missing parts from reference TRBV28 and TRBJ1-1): DVKVTQSSRYLVKRTGEKVFLECVQDMDHENMFWYRQDPGLGLRLIYFSYDVKMKEKGDIPEGYSVSREKKERFSLILESASTNQTSMYLCASSLQDTEAFFGQGTRLTVV.